Listed below are T cell receptor beta chains from one sample, sequenced in a study of blood T cell repertoires in COVID-19. Sequencing was performed with immunoSEQ multiplex PCR; in TCRdb, only in-frame clones are kept and a portion is missing. Among 200,000 to 250,000 clones listed, roughly 86% were seen once. The sequenced material came from PBMCs or T cells enriched from blood (not recorded which). The receptors were gathered from a man between 18 and 35 years old with acute COVID-19. The CDR3 runs from the conserved cysteine through the conserved F or W. Fields, in order: CDR3 protein, CDR3 DNA, CDR3 length, J gene, V gene, D gene, clone size. The D gene is left open where the match is weak. Size is stated for part of the rows, as once, few or many counts, or as a class when the clone is expanded.

CDR3aa: CASRQSPAEKLFF; CDR3nt: TGTGCCAGCAGACAGAGCCCCGCGGAAAAACTGTTTTTT; len: 13; j_gene: TRBJ1-4; v_gene: TRBV12-3/TRBV12-4; d_gene: -; abundance: -
CDR3aa: CASSRPGFTHEQYF; CDR3nt: TGTGCCAGCAGCCGGCCGGGGTTTACGCACGAGCAGTACTTC; len: 14; j_gene: TRBJ2-7; v_gene: TRBV16; d_gene: -; abundance: -
CDR3aa: CAHGQDNTGELFF; CDR3nt: TGTGCCCATGGACAGGATAACACCGGGGAGCTGTTTTTT; len: 13; j_gene: TRBJ2-2; v_gene: TRBV28; d_gene: TRBD1; abundance: -
CDR3aa: CASTKTGGAPDEQYF; CDR3nt: TGTGCCAGTACGAAAACAGGGGGCGCACCGGACGAGCAGTACTTC; len: 15; j_gene: TRBJ2-7; v_gene: TRBV19; d_gene: TRBD1; abundance: -
CDR3aa: CASSSGAPEQFF; CDR3nt: TGTGCCAGCAGTTCCGGAGCTCCTGAGCAGTTCTTC; len: 12; j_gene: TRBJ2-1; v_gene: TRBV6-2/TRBV6-3; d_gene: -; abundance: -
CDR3aa: CASSSGGEAGNTIYF; CDR3nt: TGTGCCAGCAGCTCAGGGGGAGAGGCTGGAAACACCATATATTTT; len: 15; j_gene: TRBJ1-3; v_gene: TRBV7-9; d_gene: TRBD1; abundance: -
CDR3aa: CASSERGGNQPQHF; CDR3nt: TGTGCCAGCAGTGAGCGGGGGGGAAATCAGCCCCAGCATTTT; len: 14; j_gene: TRBJ1-5; v_gene: TRBV25-1; d_gene: -; abundance: -
CDR3aa: CASSLQGMVTEAFF; CDR3nt: TGTGCCAGCAGTTTACAGGGTATGGTGACTGAAGCTTTCTTT; len: 14; j_gene: TRBJ1-1; v_gene: TRBV28; d_gene: -; abundance: -
CDR3aa: CASSVRGDSYNEQFF; CDR3nt: TGTGCCAGCAGTGTTCGCGGGGACTCTTACAATGAGCAGTTCTTC; len: 15; j_gene: TRBJ2-1; v_gene: TRBV11-2; d_gene: -; abundance: once
CDR3aa: CASSQEMTGGYEQYF; CDR3nt: TGCGCCAGCAGCCAAGAAATGACAGGGGGATACGAGCAGTACTTC; len: 15; j_gene: TRBJ2-7; v_gene: TRBV4-1; d_gene: TRBD1; abundance: -